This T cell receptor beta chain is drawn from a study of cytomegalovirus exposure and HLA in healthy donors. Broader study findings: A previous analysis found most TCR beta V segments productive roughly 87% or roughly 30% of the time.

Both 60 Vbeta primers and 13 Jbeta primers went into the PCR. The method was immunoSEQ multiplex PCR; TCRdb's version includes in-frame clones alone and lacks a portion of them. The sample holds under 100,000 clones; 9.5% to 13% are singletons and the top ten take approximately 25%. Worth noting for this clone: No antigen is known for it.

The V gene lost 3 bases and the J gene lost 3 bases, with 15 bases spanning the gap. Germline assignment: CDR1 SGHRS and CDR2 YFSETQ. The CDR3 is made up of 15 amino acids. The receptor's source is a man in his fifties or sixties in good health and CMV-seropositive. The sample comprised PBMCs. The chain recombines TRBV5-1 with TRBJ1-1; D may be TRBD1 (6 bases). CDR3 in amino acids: CASSSLQGSDTEAFF. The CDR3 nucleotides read TGCGCCAGCAGCTCACTCCAGGGGTCCGACACTGAAGCTTTCTTT.